This entry concerns a single TCR beta chain. V was cut by 3 bases and J by 0 bases, with 5 bases left in between. Germline values: CDR1 DFQATT, CDR2 SNEGSKA (reference sequence). The CDR3 is made up of 12 amino acids. These data originate in a study of T cells after yellow fever vaccination. From the 5' RACE reads, TCRdb called clonotypes with MiXCR, one entry per CDR3 protein. The sample has hundreds of thousands of distinct CDR3 sequences, roughly a fifth seen once; the top ten hold less than 20%. This receptor was identified in a man between 18 and 35 years old who received the YFV17D yellow fever vaccine. This sequence joins TRBV20-1 and TRBJ1-1; D is unresolved. The sample in question was PBMCs, obtained roughly 20 days after the first yellow fever vaccination. The CDR3 is CSASVLNTEAFF. The CDR3 coding sequence is TGCAGTGCTAGTGTTCTGAACACTGAAGCTTTCTTT.